The 6 T cell receptor beta chains presented below share a single source sample, sequenced in a study of CD8+ T cells in alopecia areata (dated by TCRdb to between 2018 and 2020). This specimen's time point label, per the study, means: around 4 weeks on oral tofacitinib. In the paper's terms, the treatment or condition label means: oral pan-JAK inhibitor, 5-10 mg twice daily. The protocol used for the library was the immunoSEQ multiplex PCR assay. RNA was extracted from all samples and reverse transcribed into cDNA as template for TCR sequencing. This is the immuneACCESS table as TCRdb keeps it, with only in-frame sequences that have V and J called. A part of the clones is gone; compared with another copy, unresolved V genes explain less than half, and the rest is unexplained. The sample yields around 120,000 clones; 53% were counted once. The leading ten clones occupy roughly 0.5% of the sample.

This specimen was CD4+ T cells sorted from blood, taken at week 4, from a patient treated with tofacitinib. All receptors come from a human donor with alopecia areata.

The table lists this clone with a few counts. The chain is built from TRBV5-1 and TRBJ2-1, with a weak D call TRBD2 (6 bases). The germline V gene encodes CDR1 SGHRS and CDR2 YFSETQ. The germline V and J ends were trimmed by 1 base and 0 bases, with 11 bases remaining between them. CDR3 length: 16 amino acids. CDR3 DNA: TGCGCCAGCAGCTTGTCGGGGGTGATCTCCTACAATGAGCAGTTCTTC. It specifies CASSLSGVISYNEQFF. Based on the CDR3 plus reference TRBV5-1 and TRBJ2-1, the full variable domain is KAGVTQTPRYLIKTRGQQVTLSCSPISGHRSVSWYQQTPGQGLQFLFEYFSETQRNKGNFPGRFSGRQFSNSRSEMNVSTLELGDSALYLCASSLSGVISYNEQFFGPGTRLTVL.

This sequence joins TRBV5-1 and TRBJ2-7, with TRBD1 matching 7 bases. V dropped 2 bases and J dropped 6; count of bases not matched to a gene: 11. Germline CDR1 is SGHRS and CDR2 is YFSETQ. The CDR3 totals 15 residues. This chain's CDR3 is CASSFGTAALGEQYF. The CDR3 coding sequence is TGCGCCAGCAGCTTCGGGACAGCGGCTTTGGGCGAGCAGTACTTC.

This clone was detected a few times. The chain employs TRBV30 and TRBJ2-2; 7 bases map to TRBD1. The length of the CDR3 is 11 residues. Germline V gives CDR1 GTSNPN, CDR2 SVGIG (reference sequence). The ends lost 0 bases at V and 16 bases at J; junction bases unmatched: 5. The CDR3 here is CAWSVQGQPFF. CDR3 coding DNA: TGTGCCTGGAGTGTACAGGGACAGCCGTTTTTT.

This clone was recorded a few times. The V gene is TRBV29-1, the J gene TRBJ1-1; TRBD1 aligns across 8 bases. CDR1 and CDR2 from the germline V gene are SQVTM and ANQGSEA. Trimming at V came to 6 bases and at J to 5 bases, leaving 5 bases not matched to a gene. The CDR3 runs to 12 residues. The CDR3 reads CSVAQGGTEAFF. CDR3 DNA sequence: TGCAGCGTGGCACAGGGGGGGACTGAAGCTTTCTTT.

The J gene is TRBJ1-2, the V gene TRBV29-1, with a weak D call TRBD1 (5 bases). The CDR3 runs to 13 residues. Deletions cut 5 bases from V and 8 bases from J, with 18 bases between. Germline V gene data show CDR1 as SQVTM and CDR2 as ANQGSEA. CDR3 in DNA: TGCAGCGTTTCGGGACTCTTCCTCAAGGGCTACACCTTC. Translating it yields CSVSGLFLKGYTF. The full variable domain, in which reference TRBV29-1 and TRBJ1-2 provide the parts outside the CDR3, is SAVISQKPSRDICQRGTSLTIQCQVDSQVTMMFWYRQQPGQSLTLIATANQGSEATYESGFVIDKFPISRPNLTFSTLTVSNMSPEDSSIYLCSVSGLFLKGYTFGSGTRLTVV.

The CDR3 is CAWSVFSGIYTF. The CDR3 DNA reads as TGTGCCTGGAGTGTTTTCTCGGGTATCTACACCTTC. The rearrangement uses TRBV30 and TRBJ1-2; D remains unclear. Germline CDR1 and CDR2: GTSNPN and SVGIG (reference sequence). CDR3 size: 12 residues. Trimming removed 0 bases at V and 10 bases at J, with 12 bases between.